The 27 T cell receptor beta chains given below trace back to one sample, sequenced in a study of T cell repertoires in cytomegalovirus infection. These receptors have no known antigen. TCRdb ran MiXCR on the reads and lists one entry per CDR3 protein. The repertoire holds about 920,000 distinct CDR3 sequences, with 30% to 40% as singletons. The source was cultured CD8+ T cells from PBMCs, collected from culture after CMV antigen stimulation. These TCRs come from a human donor in good health (CMV status not recorded). Some clones in this sample may be carry-over from other donors' samples.

The chain recombines TRBV6-5 with TRBJ1-5; weak D call: TRBD1 (6 bases). Germline CDR1 is MNHEY and CDR2 is SVGAGI. The CDR3 runs 15 residues. The V end was cut by 6 bases, the J end by 3 bases, with 15 bases between. CDR3 region: CASRSTGTPNQPQHF. In nucleotides, the CDR3 is TGTGCCAGCAGATCGACGGGGACACCCAATCAGCCCCAGCATTTT.

In this sample, this clonotype turned up many times. The chain couples TRBV12-3 or TRBV12-4 to TRBJ2-1, with 7 positions matching TRBD2. The junction had 8 bases not matched to a gene; V was cut back by 5 bases and J by 10 bases. This CDR3 contains 13 residues. The CDR3 region is CASSPPLGGEQFF. For the CDR3, the DNA is TGTGCCAGCAGTCCCCCTTTGGGGGGGGAGCAGTTCTTC.

The chain joins TRBV12-3 or TRBV12-4 to TRBJ1-2; TRBD1 is a possible D gene (5 bases). V dropped 5 bases and J dropped 6 bases, with 16 bases sitting between them. This CDR3 spans 14 amino acids. The chain's CDR3 is CASSNSPGSDGYTF. In DNA form, the CDR3 reads TGTGCCAGCAGTAACTCCCCAGGGTCGGATGGCTACACCTTC.

This clonotype was seen a few times. The J gene is TRBJ2-5, the V gene TRBV4-1, with TRBD2 identical over 11 bases. V lost 4 bases, J lost 3 bases, and 4 bases stayed unmatched. Germline V lookup: CDR1 MGHRA, CDR2 YSYEKL. The CDR3 has 15 amino acids. CDR3: CASSPMTSGEETQYF. CDR3 DNA: TGCGCCAGCAGCCCCATGACTAGCGGGGAAGAGACCCAGTACTTC.

V usage is TRBV7-9 and J usage is TRBJ1-1; maybe TRBD1 (5 bases). Germline CDR1 is SEHNR and CDR2 is FQNEAQ (reference sequence). The CDR3 extends over 11 amino acids. Between the trimmed V and J ends, which lost 7 bases and 5 bases, there was a span of 8 bases. The CDR3 reads CASKKGTEAFF. As DNA, the CDR3 is TGTGCCAGCAAAAAGGGGACTGAAGCTTTCTTT. The entire variable domain, with the rest obtained from reference TRBV7-9 and TRBJ1-1, is as follows: DTGVSQNPRHKITKRGQNVTFRCDPISEHNRLYWYRQTLGQGPEFLTYFQNEAQLEKSRLLSDRFSAERPKGSFSTLEIQRTEQGDSAMYLCASKKGTEAFFGQGTRLTVV.

About this clonotype itself: One end of the junction is discordant with germline, which a read error may explain. The chain uses TRBV5-4 and TRBJ2-2, with a possible D match to TRBD2 (5 bases). Germline V lookup: CDR1 SGHNT, CDR2 YYREEE (reference sequence). This CDR3 region has 14 residues. CDR3 region: CASSLDSPHGELFF. In DNA, the CDR3 is TGTGCCAGCAGCTTGGACAGTCCCCACGGGGAACTGTTTTTT.

The rearrangement joins TRBV7-6 to TRBJ2-7; TRBD2 agrees at 10 bases. Germline assignment: CDR1 SGHVS and CDR2 FNYEAQ. The ends lost 2 bases at V and 0 bases at J; junction bases unmatched: 4. This CDR3 region has 16 residues. The CDR3 region is CASSLQLAGTSYEQYV. As DNA, the CDR3 is TGTGCCAGCAGCTTACAACTAGCGGGGACCTCCTACGAGCAGTACGTC.

The chain carries TRBV20-1 and TRBJ1-4; D possibly corresponds to TRBD1 (5 bases). The CDR3 runs 16 residues. CDR1 is DFQATT, CDR2 SNEGSKA, per germline (reference sequence). The ends were cut back, 0 bases at V and 3 bases at J, with 14 bases in the middle. In DNA, the CDR3 is TGCAGTGCTAGAGATTACTTAGGGGCAGCTAATGAAAAACTGTTTTTT. Its protein is CSARDYLGAANEKLFF.

This clonotype has a count of ten or more. The chain is built from TRBV7-8 and TRBJ2-5, with TRBD2 matching 9 bases. V gave up 2 bases and J gave up 3 bases; unmatched junction bases: 10. The CDR3 runs 17 residues. Per germline, CDR1 SGHVS and CDR2 FQNEAQ. The CDR3 DNA reads TGTGCCAGCAGCTTAAGTAGCGGGGGCGCCTATAAAGAGACCCAGTACTTC. Amino acid sequence: CASSLSSGGAYKETQYF.

This chain links TRBV5-1 with TRBJ1-1, with TRBD1 matching 7 bases. V dropped 2 bases and J dropped 2; count of bases not matched to a gene: 9. Germline CDR1 and CDR2: SGHRS and YFSETQ. The CDR3 length is 16 residues. CDR3 sequence: CASSFKRTGTNTEAFF. The CDR3 DNA reads TGCGCCAGCAGCTTTAAAAGGACAGGAACAAACACTGAAGCTTTCTTT.

The V and J genes are TRBV2 and TRBJ2-5, with D maybe TRBD1 (6 bases). Looked up from germline, CDR1 is SNHLY and CDR2 is FYNNEI. Trimming stripped 6 bases from V and 5 bases from J, with 13 bases between. The CDR3 contains 13 residues. The CDR3 sequence: CASRVTGWETQYF. The CDR3 DNA reads TGTGCCAGCAGAGTGACAGGATGGGAGACCCAGTACTTC.

The chain combines TRBV6-5 with TRBJ1-4; TRBD1 might be the D (6 bases). Germline loops: CDR1 MNHEY, CDR2 SVGAGI. The germline V and J ends were trimmed by 5 bases and 3 bases, with 10 bases remaining between them. This CDR3 spans 14 amino acids. The CDR3 loop is CASSHREANEKLFF. For the CDR3, the DNA is TGTGCCAGCAGTCACAGGGAGGCTAATGAAAAACTGTTTTTT.

J is TRBJ1-1 and V is TRBV7-9; maybe TRBD1 (5 bases). CDR3 size: 15 residues. V lost 5 bases to trimming and J lost 3 bases, with 16 bases between them. Germline V CDR1 and CDR2: SEHNR, FQNEAQ (reference sequence). This CDR3 reads CASSLSGGDYTEAFF. The DNA for the CDR3 is TGTGCCAGCAGCCTCAGCGGGGGTGATTACACTGAAGCTTTCTTT.

The chain links TRBV7-8 to TRBJ2-3; 10 bases agree with TRBD1. J lost 4 bases, V lost 3 bases, and 10 bases had no gene match. CDR3 length: 17 residues. CDR1 is SGHVS, CDR2 FQNEAQ, per germline. CDR3 nucleotides: TGTGCCAGCAGCTTCGAGGGACAGGGGTTTCTCGCAGATACGCAGTATTTT. It is translated as CASSFEGQGFLADTQYF.

The chain is built from TRBV18 and TRBJ2-5, with D possibly being TRBD2 (6 bases). Trimming took off 3 bases at V and 11 bases at J, with 16 bases between the two ends. CDR3 length: 13 residues. Germline CDR1 KGHSH, CDR2 LQKENI. CDR3 residues: CASSPAGPGSQYF. DNA for the CDR3: TGTGCCAGCTCACCCGCGGGGCCGGGGTCTCAGTACTTC.

The chain employs TRBV6-6 and TRBJ1-2; possibly TRBD1 for D (5 bases). Germline assignment: CDR1 MNHNY and CDR2 SVGAGI (reference sequence). The V and J ends lost 6 bases and 3 bases respectively, with 14 bases between them. The CDR3 contains 14 residues. The CDR3 spells CASSSGPLDYGYTF. The CDR3 DNA is TGTGCCAGCAGCTCGGGACCCCTGGACTATGGCTACACCTTC.

V is TRBV6-2 or TRBV6-3 and J is TRBJ1-2; the D is unclear. In germline, CDR1 is MNHEY, CDR2 SVGEGT. Trimming removed 5 bases from V and 7 bases from J, with 14 bases in between. This CDR3 contains 13 residues. CDR3 amino acids: CASSPTFPLGYTF. DNA for the CDR3: TGTGCCAGCAGTCCGACATTCCCCCTTGGCTACACCTTC.

This chain links TRBV4-1 with TRBJ2-5, with 13 bases aligning to TRBD2. Germline V gives CDR1 MGHRA, CDR2 YSYEKL. The trim removed 2 bases at V and 3 bases at J, leaving 3 bases unmatched. The CDR3 length is 16 residues. The DNA of the CDR3 is TGCGCCAGCAGCCAACTAGGACTAGCGGGGGAAGAGACCCAGTACTTC. Protein sequence: CASSQLGLAGEETQYF.

The chain employs TRBV6-4 and TRBJ2-2; D is uncertain. V was trimmed by 0 bases and J by 2 bases, leaving 7 bases between them. This CDR3 is 15 amino acids long. Germline values: CDR1 MRHNA, CDR2 SNTAGT. The CDR3 DNA is TGTGCCAGCAGTGACTCCCCTCACAACACCGGGGAGCTGTTTTTT. Residues: CASSDSPHNTGELFF.

In regard to this clonotype: At one end, the junction sequence differs from germline, possibly due to a read error. The rearrangement uses TRBV20-1 and TRBJ2-4; tentatively, D is TRBD1 (5 bases). The CDR3 sequence is 13 residues long. CDR1 is DFQATT, CDR2 SNEGSKA, per germline (reference sequence). The DNA for the CDR3 is TGCAGTGCTAGAGTTGGGGCCAACAACATTCAGTACTTC. Protein sequence: CSARVGANNIQYF.

The rearrangement joins TRBV6-6 to TRBJ2-7; 13 nucleotides match TRBD2. This CDR3 region has 17 residues. CDR1 is MNHNY, CDR2 SVGAGI, per germline (reference sequence). V was pared by 5 bases and J by 7 bases, with 14 bases of the junction left unmatched. The CDR3 region is CASSPDGLAGVPGEQYF. The CDR3 DNA is TGTGCCAGCAGTCCTGACGGACTAGCGGGGGTTCCAGGGGAGCAGTACTTC.

The V gene is TRBV12-3 or TRBV12-4, the J gene TRBJ1-1; D gene unclear. This CDR3 comprises 11 residues. Between the trimmed V and J ends, which lost 6 bases and 7 bases, there was a span of 9 bases. CDR3 in DNA: TGTGCCAGCAGCCCCCCGGGTGAAGCTTTCTTT. Translation: CASSPPGEAFF.

This clonotype was found a few times. The chain employs TRBV6-2 or TRBV6-3 and TRBJ1-6; D remains ambiguous. Deletions cut 5 bases from V and 5 bases from J, with 13 bases between. CDR1 MNHEY and CDR2 SVGEGT come from the germline V gene. CDR3 length: 15 amino acids. The DNA for the CDR3 is TGTGCCAGCAGTACCCTGACAAGGAATAATTCACCCCTCCACTTT. This encodes CASSTLTRNNSPLHF.

The chain has TRBV7-8 and TRBJ2-3; D tentatively fits TRBD1 or TRBD2 (5 bases each). This CDR3 is 19 amino acids long. The V end was cut by 3 bases, the J end by 2 bases, with 24 bases between. CDR1 is SGHVS and CDR2 is FQNEAQ in the germline V gene. CDR3 region: CASSFPAPPGPANTDTQYF. CDR3 DNA sequence: TGTGCCAGCAGCTTTCCCGCGCCCCCGGGGCCCGCTAACACAGATACGCAGTATTTT. Supplemented by reference TRBV7-8 and TRBJ2-3, the full variable domain reads GAGVSQSPRYKVAKRGQDVALRCDPISGHVSLFWYQQALGQGPEFLTYFQNEAQLDKSGLPSDRFFAERPEGSVSTLKIQRTQQEDSAVYLCASSFPAPPGPANTDTQYFGPGTRLTVL.

The chain combines TRBV14 with TRBJ2-1; unclear D gene. The germline CDR1 and CDR2 sequences are SGHDN and FVKESK. V was shortened by 1 base and J by 10 bases, with 8 bases between the two germline ends. CDR3 length: 12 residues. As DNA, the CDR3 is TGTGCCAGCAGCCAAGTGGCCCGGGAGCAGTTCTTC. It yields the protein CASSQVAREQFF. The whole variable domain, filled in from reference TRBV14 and TRBJ2-1, reads EAGVTQFPSHSVIEKGQTVTLRCDPISGHDNLYWYRRVMGKEIKFLLHFVKESKQDESGMPNNRFLAERTGGTYSTLKVQPAELEDSGVYFCASSQVAREQFFGPGTRLTVL.

The gene calls are TRBV10-3 and TRBJ2-3, with TRBD2 matching over 14 bases. Germline V gene sequence: CDR1 ENHRY, CDR2 SYGVKD. V lost 3 bases, J lost 2 bases, and 4 bases stayed unmatched. The CDR3 extends over 17 amino acids. The CDR3 DNA sequence: TGTGCCATCAGTGACCAGACTAGCGGGGGGGCCACAGATACGCAGTATTTT. Translated: CAISDQTSGGATDTQYF.

This clonotype was seen just once. The chain carries TRBV6-1 and TRBJ2-7; no reliable D call. The CDR3 runs 15 residues. V gave up 4 bases and J gave up 5 bases, with 18 bases separating them. CDR1 and CDR2 (germline): MNHNS, SASEGT. The CDR3 DNA is TGTGCCAGCAGTGTGGGCGGTCTGAGGTCGGACGAGCAGTACGTC. Translation gives CASSVGGLRSDEQYV.